One T cell receptor beta chain is described in this entry. Its cognate antigen is unknown. The entirety of the isolated RNA underwent reverse transcription, so expressed TCRB transcripts were sequenced. Data came from immunoSEQ multiplex PCR; TCRdb stores just in-frame clones and leaves some out. The sample consists of some 290,000 clones, around an eighth of them appearing once. This sample is part of a study of beta chain features in type 1 diabetes. Whole-study results and caveats: It was not settled here whether HLA type affects TCRB rearrangement. Reduced insertions and increased deletions marked VDJ junctions in type 1 diabetes patients. Among patients with Type 1 diabetes, TCRB CDR3s were moderately but significantly shorter in every one of the four CD4+ subsets.

Naive, central memory, regulatory and stem cell-like memory cells within the CD4+ compartment were sorted using CD45RO/CCR7/CD25/CD127/CD95/CD27. Over 95% purity was reached by all sorted populations. Sequenced input: naive CD4+ T cells from blood. This TCR was sampled from a man aged 25 to 40 with type 1 diabetes.

CDR3 sequence (DNA): TGTGCCAGTAGTATAGATGGCTACGGCGGGAAGGGCAATGAGCAGTTCTTC. Protein sequence: CASSIDGYGGKGNEQFF. The chain recombines TRBV19 with TRBJ2-1, with D perhaps TRBD2 (6 bases). Germline V lookup: CDR1 LNHDA, CDR2 SQIVND (reference sequence). This CDR3 region has 17 residues. V lost 0 bases and J 6 bases, leaving 18 bases between the germline ends. The whole variable domain, remainder taken from reference TRBV19 and TRBJ2-1, is DGGITQSPKYLFRKEGQNVTLSCEQNLNHDAMYWYRQDPGQGLRLIYYSQIVNDFQKGDIAEGYSVSREKKESFPLTVTSAQKNPTAFYLCASSIDGYGGKGNEQFFGPGTRLTVL.